This TCR beta chain was profiled in a study of cytomegalovirus exposure and HLA in healthy donors. Whole-study findings and limits: In a later analysis, the majority of CMV-associated beta chains seemingly showed HLA restriction. As a later analysis revealed, the rate of TCR association differed by HLA locus, with DRB1 most and HLA-C fewest. Confirmation was obtained in vitro that a few CMV-associated chains are specific for CMV antigens. In a later analysis, an Asian-associated ancestry cluster reportedly showed fewer N-insertions than the approximately 610-donor mean.

With 60 Vbeta and 13 Jbeta primers, the PCR was carried out. Produced via immunoSEQ multiplex PCR; TCRdb's table is partial and in-frame only. The top ten clones hold around 1.8% of a sample with a few hundred thousand clones, over 75% of them seen once. V lost 6 bases, J lost 5 bases, and 11 bases stayed unmatched. This CDR3 comprises 16 residues. Germline CDR1 reads SGDLS; CDR2 reads YYNGEE. As to this clone: The target antigen is unknown.

What was sequenced was PBMCs. This sequence was found in a man younger than 30 in good health and CMV-seronegative. This sequence joins TRBV9 and TRBJ1-4, with TRBD1 matching 9 bases. CDR3 bases: TGTGCCAGCACCTCCGGGAGGGGACAGGGAAATGAAAAACTGTTTTTT. This sequence encodes CASTSGRGQGNEKLFF. Supplemented by reference TRBV9 and TRBJ1-4, the full variable domain reads DSGVTQTPKHLITATGQRVTLRCSPRSGDLSVYWYQQSLDQGLQFLIQYYNGEERAKGNILERFSAQQFPDLHSELNLSSLELGDSALYFCASTSGRGQGNEKLFFGSGTQLSVL.